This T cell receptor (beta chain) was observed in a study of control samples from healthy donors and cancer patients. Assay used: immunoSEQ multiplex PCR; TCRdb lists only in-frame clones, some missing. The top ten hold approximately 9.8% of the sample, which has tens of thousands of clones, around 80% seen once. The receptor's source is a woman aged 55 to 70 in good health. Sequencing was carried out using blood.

CDR3 nucleotide sequence: TGTGCCAGCTCACCAGGGATCCGCGAAAAACTGTTTTTT. Protein sequence: CASSPGIREKLFF. This chain connects TRBV18 to TRBJ1-4; D gene uncertain. This CDR3 contains 13 residues. The ends were cut back, 2 bases at V and 8 bases at J, with 9 bases in the middle. Germline CDR1 KGHSH, CDR2 LQKENI.